Sequencing of this T cell receptor beta chain was carried out in a study of T cells expressing NK-cell markers. TCRdb re-called the 5' RACE reads, yielding one record per CDR3 amino acid sequence without DNA. The sample's table shows 400,000 to 500,000 distinct CDR3 sequences. CDR3 length: 14 residues. Germline CDR1 SGHTA, CDR2 FQGNSA. The sample taken for sequencing was blood T cells: a sorted CD56 or NKG2C T cell subset, CD4+ or CD8+ T cells, or bulk PBMC T cells (not recorded which). The gene calls are TRBV7-2 and TRBJ2-5; the TRBD2 assignment by TCRdb is unverifiable without DNA. This clonotype was obtained from a woman aged 18-69 years in good health. CDR3 residues: CASSLDGGSMAQYF.